This TCR beta chain derives from a study of neurological immune-mediated disorders. A single record per CDR3 protein comes from TCRdb applying MiXCR to the 5' RACE reads. The sample contains 45,000 to 65,000 distinct CDR3 sequences, roughly 8.4% of which appear only once. V lost 4 bases and J lost 8, with 8 bases in between. CDR1 is KGHDR, CDR2 SFDVKD, per germline. The CDR3 loop spans 13 amino acids. Study-level results: The absence of any CDR3 amino acid sequence shared by expanded clones across subjects suggests that repertoires were private in all groups.

Time point: longitudinal time-point 3. Source material was 2 million unsorted PBMCs, stored at -80 °C in RNAlater. This clonotype was detected a few times. Its cognate antigen is unknown. Sequenced material: PBMCs. This clonotype originated in a woman aged 35 to 49 in good health. The chain combines TRBV24-1 with TRBJ1-6; D is unclear. CDR3 residues: CATSEGPDSPLHF. In DNA form, the CDR3 reads TGTGCCACCAGTGAAGGACCCGATTCACCCCTCCACTTT.